Shown below are 22 T cell receptor beta chains from a single sample sequenced in a study of control samples from healthy donors and cancer patients. Assay used: immunoSEQ multiplex PCR; TCRdb lists only in-frame clones, some missing. The data contain under 450,000 clones, 75% to 95% of them singletons. Sequencing was done on a sample of PBMCs. The receptor set was obtained from a man aged 40-49 years with head and neck cancer.

The chain combines TRBV5-1 with TRBJ2-7; 7 positions match TRBD1. Germline CDR1 is SGHRS and CDR2 is YFSETQ. Trimming at V came to 4 bases and at J to 6 bases, leaving 7 bases not matched to a gene. The CDR3 runs 13 residues. The CDR3 DNA follows: TGCGCCAGCAGCCGGGACAGTGCTAGCGAGCAGTACTTC. Its protein product is CASSRDSASEQYF.

The chain is built from TRBV19 and TRBJ1-6, with D possibly matching TRBD1 (6 bases). The CDR3 spans 15 residues. Germline-derived CDR1 and CDR2 are LNHDA and SQIVND (reference sequence). Trimming took off 8 bases at V and 8 bases at J, with 19 bases between the two ends. CDR3 region: CASSGEGPGDSPLHF. CDR3 nucleotide sequence: TGTGCCAGTTCAGGGGAGGGCCCGGGTGATTCACCCCTCCACTTT.

This rearrangement joins TRBV7-9 to TRBJ1-5, with no clear D. In germline, CDR1 is SEHNR, CDR2 FQNEAQ (reference sequence). The CDR3 contains 12 residues. V was pared by 3 bases and J by 5 bases, with 5 bases between. The CDR3 region has the DNA TGTGCCAGCAGCTTTACGGATCAGCCCCAGCATTTT. Translation: CASSFTDQPQHF.

This sequence joins TRBV11-2 and TRBJ1-6, with D maybe TRBD1 (5 bases). CDR1 SGHAT and CDR2 FQNNGV come from the germline V gene. The CDR3 contains 14 residues. Trimming cost V 1 base and J 10 bases, with 11 bases left between them. The CDR3 region is CASSLAGVESPLHF. In DNA, the CDR3 is TGTGCCAGCAGCTTAGCGGGGGTAGAGTCACCCCTCCACTTT.

This chain's CDR3 is CASSGGTGNTYEQYF. CDR3 coding DNA: TGTGCCAGCAGTGGGGGGACAGGCAACACCTACGAGCAGTACTTC. The J gene is TRBJ2-7, the V gene TRBV6-2 or TRBV6-3; 8 nucleotides line up with TRBD1. The CDR3 extends over 15 amino acids. V dropped 5 bases and J dropped 2; count of bases not matched to a gene: 8. CDR1 and CDR2 (germline): MNHEY, SVGEGT.

Note on this clone: The same CDR3 can be traced to other DNA sequences in this sample. The genes are TRBV9 and TRBJ2-5; 8 bases fit TRBD1. With V trimmed by 0 bases and J by 6 bases, 4 bases remained unmatched. The CDR3 totals 14 residues. The V gene's germline CDR1 is SGDLS and CDR2 YYNGEE. CDR3 DNA: TGTGCCAGCAGCGTAGAAACAGGGGGAAAGACCCAGTACTTC. This encodes CASSVETGGKTQYF.

This clone occurred a few times. The chain couples TRBV7-3 to TRBJ1-1, with D possibly TRBD1 on 6 matching bases. Per germline, CDR1 SGHTA and CDR2 FQGTGA. V shed 4 bases and J shed 7 bases, with 13 bases lying between them. The CDR3 contains 13 residues. Here the CDR3 DNA reads TGTGCCAGCAGCTCGACCGGGACAAGTGAAGCTTTCTTT. Its protein product is CASSSTGTSEAFF. Supplemented by reference TRBV7-3 and TRBJ1-1, the full variable domain reads GAGVSQTPSNKVTEKGKYVELRCDPISGHTALYWYRQSLGQGPEFLIYFQGTGAADDSGLPNDRFFAVRPEGSVSTLKIQRTERGDSAVYLCASSSTGTSEAFFGQGTRLTVV.

Written as DNA, the CDR3 is TGTGCCAGCAGCCTCACCGGGACAGGGAGTGGCACTGAAGCTTTCTTT. Translated: CASSLTGTGSGTEAFF. V is TRBV9 and J is TRBJ1-1; 9 nucleotides line up with TRBD1. Germline V gives CDR1 SGDLS, CDR2 YYNGEE. Germline trimming cut 4 bases from V and 4 bases from J; bases unmatched to any gene: 11. CDR3 length: 16 amino acids.

This sequence joins TRBV11-3 and TRBJ2-5, with 8 bases lining up with TRBD1. The V gene end was trimmed by 1 base and the J gene end by 5 bases; junction bases not matched to a gene: 6. Germline-derived CDR1 and CDR2 are SGHNT and YENEEA. This CDR3 is 15 amino acids long. The CDR3 DNA is TGTGCCAGCAGCTTAGGCCCAGGGGGCGCCGAGACCCAGTACTTC. As protein: CASSLGPGGAETQYF.

The chain has TRBV5-1 and TRBJ2-7, with 7 bases identical to TRBD2. The CDR3 is 14 residues long. J lost 1 base, V lost 0 bases, and 1 base had no gene match. Germline V gene sequence: CDR1 SGHRS, CDR2 YFSETQ. This CDR3 is CASSLEGGSYEQYF. DNA for the CDR3: TGCGCCAGCAGCTTGGAGGGAGGGTCCTACGAGCAGTACTTC.

The V gene is TRBV6-5, the J gene TRBJ2-4, with D tentatively TRBD1 (6 bases). This CDR3 spans 14 amino acids. The V and J ends lost 5 bases and 7 bases respectively, with 15 bases between them. Germline CDR1 MNHEY, CDR2 SVGAGI. CDR3 protein: CASSPRDKRNIQYF. Here the CDR3 DNA reads TGTGCCAGCAGTCCCCGGGACAAGAGGAACATTCAGTACTTC.

V usage is TRBV11-2 and J usage is TRBJ2-7, with D possibly matching TRBD2 (6 bases). Between the trimmed V and J ends, which lost 7 bases and 2 bases, there was a span of 12 bases. This CDR3 is 13 amino acids long. CDR1 SGHAT and CDR2 FQNNGV come from the germline V gene. The CDR3 DNA is TGTGCCAGCACCCGGGAGAAAGCCTACGAGCAGTACTTC. Its translation: CASTREKAYEQYF.

The chain couples TRBV3-1 (or the pseudogene TRBV3-2) to TRBJ1-3; D may be TRBD1 (5 bases). There are 14 residues in the CDR3. Germline assignment: CDR1 LGHDT and CDR2 YNNKEL (reference sequence). V was trimmed by 7 bases and J by 2 bases, leaving 12 bases between them. The CDR3 loop is CASNNQGTGNTIYF. The CDR3 coding sequence is TGTGCCAGCAACAATCAGGGTACTGGAAACACCATATATTTT.

Of note for this clone: Other DNA sequences in this specimen translate into the identical CDR3. The chain is built from TRBV7-3 and TRBJ1-1, with D unclear. The CDR3 extends over 13 amino acids. Trimming stripped 5 bases from V and 2 bases from J, with 9 bases between. The germline gives CDR1 SGHTA, CDR2 FQGTGA. CDR3 sequence: CASSPGANTEAFF. The DNA of the CDR3 is TGTGCCAGCAGCCCTGGAGCTAACACTGAAGCTTTCTTT.

The gene calls are TRBV27 and TRBJ1-2, with D tentatively TRBD1 (6 bases). Germline V gives CDR1 MNHEY, CDR2 SMNVEV (reference sequence). V dropped 0 bases and J dropped 2 bases, with 13 bases sitting between them. This CDR3 has 16 residues. CDR3 protein: CASSLSSGTPNYGYTF. In nucleotides, the CDR3 is TGTGCCAGCAGTTTATCCTCCGGGACACCCAACTATGGCTACACCTTC.

CDR3 DNA: TGTGCCAGCAGCCGGAATCGGGGGGGCATTGCGAACACTGAAGCTTTCTTT. Translation: CASSRNRGGIANTEAFF. This chain links TRBV3-1 (or the pseudogene TRBV3-2) with TRBJ1-1, with a possible D match to TRBD1 (6 bases). The CDR3 has 17 amino acids. Germline values: CDR1 LGHDT, CDR2 YNNKEL (reference sequence). V was trimmed by 4 bases and J by 1 base, leaving 19 bases between them.

The gene calls are TRBV6-5 and TRBJ2-1; D remains unclear. V was pared by 3 bases and J by 2 bases, with 11 bases between. Germline CDR1 reads MNHEY; CDR2 reads SVGAGI. The CDR3 has 15 amino acids. The CDR3 DNA follows: TGTGCCAGCAGTTATACTTTCAACACCTACAATGAGCAGTTCTTC. Protein: CASSYTFNTYNEQFF.

The chain combines TRBV14 with TRBJ1-5; TRBD1 might be the D (5 bases). Deletions cut 0 bases from V and 7 bases from J, with 7 bases between. Germline V CDR1 and CDR2: SGHDN, FVKESK. The CDR3 has 13 amino acids. CDR3 in DNA: TGTGCCAGCAGCCAAGAGAGGGGACAGCCCCAGCATTTT. Translation gives CASSQERGQPQHF.

The V call is TRBV11-2, the J call TRBJ2-7; D might be TRBD2 (5 bases). The CDR3 contains 13 residues. Deletions cut 2 bases from V and 2 bases from J, with 7 bases between. From germline, CDR1 is SGHAT and CDR2 FQNNGV. CDR3 in DNA: TGTGCCAGCAGCTTACGGGATCCCTACGAGCAGTACTTC. Residues: CASSLRDPYEQYF. The entire variable domain, with the rest obtained from reference TRBV11-2 and TRBJ2-7, is as follows: EAGVAQSPRYKIIEKRQSVAFWCNPISGHATLYWYQQILGQGPKLLIQFQNNGVVDDSQLPKDRFSAERLKGVDSTLKIQPAKLEDSAVYLCASSLRDPYEQYFGPGTRLTVT.

V gene TRBV19 combines with J gene TRBJ1-1, with unresolved D. Deletions cut 10 bases from V and 9 bases from J, with 18 bases between. In germline, CDR1 is LNHDA, CDR2 SQIVND (reference sequence). This CDR3 has 12 residues. The CDR3 bases are TGTGCCACCCGACCACCAACAGACCAAGCTTTCTTT. Residues: CATRPPTDQAFF.

This sequence joins TRBV28 and TRBJ1-4; D remains ambiguous. Germline values: CDR1 MDHEN, CDR2 SYDVKM. The V and J ends lost 2 bases and 8 bases respectively, with 15 bases between them. The CDR3 consists of 15 residues. CDR3 DNA sequence: TGTGCCAGCAGTTTAATCCTGAAAAGAGGGGAAAAACTGTTTTTT. This gives the protein CASSLILKRGEKLFF.

V and J are TRBV7-8 and TRBJ2-2; D not certain. Germline CDR1 is SGHVS and CDR2 is FQNEAQ. Trimming pared 2 bases from V and 6 bases from J, leaving 19 bases between. There are 17 residues in the CDR3. CDR3 coding DNA: TGTGCCAGCAGCTTATTAGCCGGAATGTCGTTCGCCGGGGAGCTGTTTTTT. This sequence encodes CASSLLAGMSFAGELFF.